This T cell receptor (beta chain) was recorded in a study of a mutant IDH1 vaccine in newly diagnosed glioma. The time point: week 35, safety follow-up. All doses held 300 ug of mutant IDH1 20-mer peptide, with topical imiquimod. As concerns this clone: Its target is unknown.

The protocol was immunoSEQ multiplex PCR, while the TCRdb copy is restricted to in-frame clones and leaves out a portion. The sample records 60,000 or so clones, roughly 84% being singletons. The sequencing used PBMCs, collected from a glioma patient whose treatment included an IDH1 peptide vaccine. The clonotype comes from a man between 25 and 39 years old with glioma.

CDR3 residues: CASRLAGVNSPLHF. The CDR3 DNA reads as TGTGCCAGCAGGCTCGCAGGGGTGAATTCACCCCTCCACTTT. The chain uses TRBV7-9 and TRBJ1-6, with D perhaps matching TRBD1 (6 bases). The CDR3 extends over 14 amino acids. The germline V and J ends were trimmed by 6 bases and 7 bases, with 13 bases remaining between them. Germline-derived CDR1 and CDR2 are SEHNR and FQNEAQ (reference sequence).